Shown below are 11 T cell receptor beta chains from a single sample sequenced in a study of blood T cell repertoires in COVID-19. This table comes from immunoSEQ multiplex PCR, and its TCRdb copy is limited to in-frame clones, with some not included. The table has approximately 150,000 clones, approximately 78% seen once. The sequencing sample was made of peripheral blood. The receptors were gathered from a human donor with acute or convalescent COVID-19. The donor label of this sample is uncertain.

The genes are TRBV7-9 and TRBJ1-1; TRBD1 matches at 10 bases. The CDR3 loop spans 14 amino acids. The trim removed 6 bases at V and 3 bases at J, leaving 4 bases unmatched. Germline V gives CDR1 SEHNR, CDR2 FQNEAQ (reference sequence). The CDR3 region is CASSPGTGDTEAFF. CDR3 in DNA: TGTGCCAGCAGTCCCGGGACAGGGGACACTGAAGCTTTCTTT.

The chain joins TRBV6-6 to TRBJ2-7; 8 positions agree with TRBD2. In germline, CDR1 is MNHNY, CDR2 SVGAGI (reference sequence). The CDR3 is 14 residues long. V shed 6 bases, J shed 0 bases, and the junction held 4 bases outside the gene matches. This CDR3 reads CASSRGGPSYEQYF. CDR3 coding DNA: TGTGCCAGCAGCCGCGGGGGGCCCTCCTACGAGCAGTACTTC.

The V gene is TRBV4-2, the J gene TRBJ2-2; 13 positions match TRBD2. This CDR3 is 17 amino acids long. Germline loops: CDR1 LGHNA, CDR2 YNFKEQ. J was trimmed by 4 bases and V by 1 base; bases with no gene match: 3. The CDR3 coding sequence is TGTGCCAGCAGCCAAGGTCGACTAGCGGGGGGCACCGGGGAGCTGTTTTTT. Translated, it gives CASSQGRLAGGTGELFF.

The chain links TRBV6-5 to TRBJ1-1; a weak D match, TRBD1 (6 bases). The V end lost 5 bases, the J end lost 4 bases, and 14 bases lay between the germline ends. The germline gives CDR1 MNHEY, CDR2 SVGAGI. The CDR3 contains 14 residues. CDR3 sequence: CASSSSTGTTEAFF. Here the CDR3 DNA reads TGTGCCAGCAGTAGCAGCACAGGGACCACTGAAGCTTTCTTT.

J is TRBJ2-7 and V is TRBV5-1, with 16 bases lining up with TRBD2. The trim removed 4 bases at V and 5 bases at J, leaving 12 bases unmatched. Germline CDR1 is SGHRS and CDR2 is YFSETQ. The CDR3 spans 18 residues. CDR3 region: CASSPGTSGGAAENEQYF. The CDR3 nucleotides read TGCGCCAGCAGCCCCGGGACTAGCGGGGGGGCTGCGGAGAACGAGCAGTACTTC.

The chain joins TRBV3-1 (or the pseudogene TRBV3-2) to TRBJ1-2; 8 nucleotides agree with TRBD1. Germline V gene data show CDR1 as LGHDT and CDR2 as YNNKEL (reference sequence). V shed 4 bases and J 7 bases; nucleotides not matched to a gene: 2. The CDR3 extends over 12 amino acids. In nucleotides, the CDR3 is TGTGCCAGCAGCCTGGGGACAGGTGGCTACACCTTC. Amino acids: CASSLGTGGYTF.

The rearrangement uses TRBV21-1 and TRBJ2-3; no check of the table's D call, TRBD1, against the DNA was made. TRBV21-1 is termed a pseudogene. The CDR3 extends over 16 amino acids. CDR3 nucleotide sequence: TGTGCCAGCAGCCTTTGGCAGGGGGCGCACACAGATACGCAGTATTTT. It yields the protein CASSLWQGAHTDTQYF.

A few counts support this clone. The rearrangement joins TRBV5-1 to TRBJ2-1; D might be TRBD2 (5 bases). V was trimmed by 0 bases and J by 9 bases, leaving 22 bases between them. This CDR3 has 17 residues. Per germline, CDR1 SGHRS and CDR2 YFSETQ. CDR3 in amino acids: CASSLVIMQDSLGEQFF. In DNA, the CDR3 is TGCGCCAGCAGCTTGGTAATCATGCAGGACTCCCTGGGTGAGCAGTTCTTC. Filled out from reference TRBV5-1 and TRBJ2-1, the complete variable domain reads KAGVTQTPRYLIKTRGQQVTLSCSPISGHRSVSWYQQTPGQGLQFLFEYFSETQRNKGNFPGRFSGRQFSNSRSEMNVSTLELGDSALYLCASSLVIMQDSLGEQFFGPGTRLTVL.

CDR3 DNA sequence: TGTGCCATCAGTGTGACAGGGCCAAACACTGAAGCTTTCTTT. As protein: CAISVTGPNTEAFF. This chain connects TRBV10-3 to TRBJ1-1; 7 bases fit TRBD1. This CDR3 comprises 14 residues. V gave up 4 bases and J gave up 2 bases; unmatched junction bases: 4. Germline V gene sequence: CDR1 ENHRY, CDR2 SYGVKD.

V gene TRBV5-6 combines with J gene TRBJ2-2, with D tentatively TRBD1 (5 bases). This CDR3 is 17 amino acids long. V was cut by 6 bases and J by 0 bases, with 18 bases left in between. Germline V lookup: CDR1 SGHDT, CDR2 YYEEEE. The DNA for the CDR3 is TGTGCCAGCATGGGTATGGGCAGGGCCCCGAACACCGGGGAGCTGTTTTTT. Encoded protein: CASMGMGRAPNTGELFF.

The chain links TRBV23-1 to TRBJ2-7; 7 positions match TRBD2. TRBV23-1 is an open reading frame, and its role is uncertain. This CDR3 is 17 amino acids long. CDR3 sequence (DNA): TGCGCTATCAATAGCTATCAAAAGGCGGGGGTGACCTACGAGCAGTACTTC. It encodes CAINSYQKAGVTYEQYF.